Given below is one T cell receptor (beta chain) in context. This record comes from a study of blood T cell repertoires in COVID-19. This table comes from immunoSEQ multiplex PCR, and its TCRdb copy is limited to in-frame clones, with some not included. The data contain a few hundred thousand clones, approximately 85% of them singletons. V was clipped by 4 bases and J by 3 bases; unmatched bases: 4. Germline V gene data show CDR1 as SGHRS and CDR2 as YFSETQ. The CDR3 loop spans 15 amino acids. The sequence derives from a young man who had recovered from COVID-19. V and J are TRBV5-1 and TRBJ1-2, with 12 bases identical to TRBD1. Sequencing was done on a sample of PBMCs or T cells enriched from blood (not recorded which). The CDR3 sequence: CASSAGQGAHYGYTF. The CDR3 bases are TGCGCCAGCAGCGCGGGACAGGGGGCTCACTATGGCTACACCTTC.